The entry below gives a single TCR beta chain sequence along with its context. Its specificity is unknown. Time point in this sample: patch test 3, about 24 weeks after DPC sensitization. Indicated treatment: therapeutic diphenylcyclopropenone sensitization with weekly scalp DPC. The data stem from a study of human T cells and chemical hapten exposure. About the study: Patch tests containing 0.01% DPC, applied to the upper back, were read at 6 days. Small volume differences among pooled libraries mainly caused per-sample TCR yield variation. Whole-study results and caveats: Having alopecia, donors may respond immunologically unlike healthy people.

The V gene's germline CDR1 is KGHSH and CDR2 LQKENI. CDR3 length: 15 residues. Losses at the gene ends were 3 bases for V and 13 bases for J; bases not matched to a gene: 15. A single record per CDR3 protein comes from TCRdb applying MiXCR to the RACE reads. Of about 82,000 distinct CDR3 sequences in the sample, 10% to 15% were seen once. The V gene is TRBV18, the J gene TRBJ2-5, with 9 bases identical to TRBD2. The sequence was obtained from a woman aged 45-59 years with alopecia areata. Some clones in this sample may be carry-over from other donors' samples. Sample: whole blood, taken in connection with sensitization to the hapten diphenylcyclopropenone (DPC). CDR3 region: CASSPFTGLARRLYF. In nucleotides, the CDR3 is TGTGCCAGCTCACCTTTTACCGGACTAGCGAGACGGTTGTACTTC.